Following are 24 T cell receptor beta chains from one sample sequenced in a study (dated by TCRdb to 2014 to 2015). Libraries came from multiplex PCR. TCRdb shows the sequencer as Ion Torrent PGM. Adaptor-ligated barcode primers were used to amplify TRBV12-4/TRBJ1-2 clonotypes in the approximately 25-patient analysis. TCRdb reanalyzed the raw reads on its own, using fastp at Q25 for trimming and MiXCR for clone calling, and kept in-frame beta chains. Rows with a matching CDR3 protein are joined into one entry that keeps the most common DNA and genes. The sample data list about 900 distinct CDR3 sequences, and about 5.4% of these were observed just once. The ten top clones hold about a third of the sample. Cells that were CD4+CD25+CD127-/low were isolated as Tregs. The material sequenced was tumor-infiltrating Tregs sorted from the breast tumor. These TCRs come from a female donor with breast cancer.

This clonotype rates as large. The genes are TRBV12-3 or TRBV12-4 and TRBJ1-2; D unclear. With 7 bases removed from V and 3 bases from J, the gap between germline ends came to 6 bases. This CDR3 is built from 11 residues. The CDR3 DNA reads as TGTGCCAGCACACGGGACTATGGCTACACCTTC. This sequence encodes CASTRDYGYTF.

This clonotype was recorded many times. The chain uses TRBV12-3 or TRBV12-4 and TRBJ1-2, with TRBD1 matching over 7 bases. V dropped 6 bases and J dropped 3; count of bases not matched to a gene: 10. CDR3 length: 15 amino acids. Here the CDR3 DNA reads TGTGCCAGCAGCGCCTCCTCGACAGGGTACTATGGCTACACCTTC. Protein product: CASSASSTGYYGYTF.

This clonotype is termed medium-sized. The chain has TRBV12-3 or TRBV12-4 and TRBJ1-2, with D hard to call. The V end lost 3 bases, the J end lost 1 base, and 12 bases lay between the germline ends. This CDR3 contains 15 residues. CDR3 residues: CASSFRRYRNYGYTF. CDR3 coding DNA: TGTGCCAGCAGTTTCCGGCGGTATCGTAACTATGGCTACACCTTC.

This clonotype is classed as medium-sized. The V and J genes are TRBV12-3 or TRBV12-4 and TRBJ1-2; D is possibly TRBD1 (6 bases). The CDR3 length is 13 residues. The V end was cut by 3 bases, the J end by 8 bases, with 13 bases between. The CDR3: CASSFADSDGYTF. The CDR3 DNA follows: TGTGCCAGCAGTTTCGCGGACAGCGACGGCTACACCTTC.

This clonotype is medium-sized (0.01 to 0.1%) in the sample. CDR3 amino acids: CASSYKGPTLHYGYTF. CDR3 bases: TGTGCCAGCAGCTATAAAGGGCCGACTCTTCACTATGGCTACACCTTC. The chain uses TRBV12-3 or TRBV12-4 and TRBJ1-2; D uncertain. The CDR3 is 16 amino acids. The V gene lost 6 bases and the J gene lost 3 bases, with 20 bases spanning the gap.

By share of the sample, this clonotype is large (0.1 to 1%). The V gene is TRBV12-3 or TRBV12-4, the J gene TRBJ1-2; D not resolved. Between the trimmed V and J ends, which lost 7 bases and 4 bases, there was a span of 13 bases. There are 13 residues in the CDR3. The CDR3 reads CASTPVGGYGYTF. For the CDR3, the DNA is TGTGCCAGCACCCCGGTTGGAGGCTATGGCTACACCTTC.

This clonotype was detected a few times. The rearrangement links TRBV12-3 or TRBV12-4 to TRBJ1-2; 9 nucleotides line up with TRBD1. This CDR3 has 14 residues. Trimming cost V 3 bases and J 7 bases; bases outside gene matches: 6. The DNA for the CDR3 is TGTGCCAGCAGTTTGGACAGGGGCGGCAGTGGCTACACCTTC. Protein product: CASSLDRGGSGYTF.

This clonotype counts as medium-sized (0.01 to 0.1%). The chain recombines TRBV12-3 or TRBV12-4 with TRBJ1-2; D possibly corresponds to TRBD1 (5 bases). V was cut by 1 base and J by 4 bases, with 10 bases left in between. The CDR3 is 14 amino acids. In DNA form, the CDR3 reads TGTGCCAGCAGTTTAGGACAGATAGGCTATGGCTACACCTTC. Protein sequence: CASSLGQIGYGYTF.

This clonotype is large by share. V is TRBV12-3 or TRBV12-4 and J is TRBJ1-2; D not resolved. Trimming took 8 bases from V and 5 from J, leaving 12 bases between them. This CDR3 has 12 amino acids. The CDR3 nucleotides are TGTGCCAGCCGACAAGACGGTTATGGCTACACCTTC. The encoded protein is CASRQDGYGYTF.

This clonotype was picked up one time. The genes are TRBV12-3 or TRBV12-4 and TRBJ1-2, with 7 bases that match TRBD1. Unmatched junction bases numbered 3, after V lost 6 bases and J lost 8 bases. CDR3 length: 11 residues. The CDR3 DNA follows: TGTGCCAGCAGACAGGGGCAGGGCTACACCTTC. Translation: CASRQGQGYTF.

By sample share, this clonotype is large. The chain combines TRBV12-3 or TRBV12-4 with TRBJ1-2, with a weak D call TRBD1 (6 bases). The V end was cut by 10 bases, the J end by 5 bases, with 17 bases between. The CDR3 consists of 13 residues. The CDR3 nucleotides read TGTGCCACCCTCGGGACATTAGGATATGGCTACACCTTC. Translation gives CATLGTLGYGYTF.

This clonotype is labeled as large. The chain carries TRBV12-3 or TRBV12-4 and TRBJ1-2; D call uncertain. Between the trimmed V and J ends, which lost 3 bases and 4 bases, there was a span of 9 bases. CDR3 length equals 13 residues. CDR3 sequence (DNA): TGTGCCAGCAGTTTGCAGGACTCCTATGGCTACACCTTC. Its translation: CASSLQDSYGYTF.

This clonotype was picked up a small number of times. The chain recombines TRBV12-3 or TRBV12-4 with TRBJ1-2; 8 bases align to TRBD1. This CDR3 is built from 13 residues. The trim removed 4 bases at V and 6 bases at J, leaving 4 bases unmatched. The CDR3 DNA follows: TGTGCCAGCAGTTATACGGACAGGGATGGCTACACCTTC. Protein: CASSYTDRDGYTF.

By sample share, this clonotype is medium-sized. This rearrangement joins TRBV12-3 or TRBV12-4 to TRBJ1-2; 9 bases are shared with TRBD1. The CDR3 consists of 14 residues. The J segment lost 8 bases and the V segment lost 5 bases, leaving 9 bases of the junction unmatched. The CDR3 reads CASSGRDRVKGYTF. CDR3 sequence (DNA): TGTGCCAGCAGTGGCCGGGACAGGGTGAAGGGCTACACCTTC.

This clonotype is labeled medium-sized. V is TRBV12-3 or TRBV12-4 and J is TRBJ1-2; TRBD1 aligns across 10 bases. J gave up 4 bases and V 6 bases, and 5 bases lay outside the gene matches. This CDR3 has 14 residues. The CDR3 nucleotides read TGTGCCAGCAGCATAGGGACAGGGGTCTATGGCTACACCTTC. Translating gives CASSIGTGVYGYTF.

By its share, this clonotype is hyperexpanded. The chain uses TRBV12-3 or TRBV12-4 and TRBJ1-2, with D tentatively TRBD1 (6 bases). Trimming cost V 2 bases and J 5 bases, with 12 bases left between them. CDR3 length equals 14 residues. CDR3 loop: CASSLPGAEYGYTF. As DNA, the CDR3 is TGTGCCAGCAGTTTACCAGGGGCGGAGTATGGCTACACCTTC.

This clonotype is labeled as medium-sized. The rearrangement links TRBV12-3 or TRBV12-4 to TRBJ1-2, with unresolved D. The CDR3 covers 13 residues. With 3 bases removed from V and 3 bases from J, the gap between germline ends came to 8 bases. CDR3 in DNA: TGTGCCAGCAGTTTCGACCGGGACTATGGCTACACCTTC. Amino acid sequence: CASSFDRDYGYTF.

This clonotype is medium-sized in the sample. The rearrangement links TRBV12-3 or TRBV12-4 to TRBJ1-2; unclear D gene. The CDR3 runs 13 residues. V lost 0 bases, J lost 2 bases, and 4 bases lay in between. CDR3 in DNA: TGTGCCAGCAGTTTAGCGCAGAACTATGGCTACACCTTC. Amino acid sequence: CASSLAQNYGYTF.

This clonotype showed up many times. The CDR3 sequence: CASSLADGSYGYTF. CDR3 bases: TGTGCCAGCAGTTTAGCCGACGGATCCTATGGCTACACCTTC. The V call is TRBV12-3 or TRBV12-4, the J call TRBJ1-2; D uncertain. The CDR3 spans 14 residues. V lost 0 bases, J lost 4 bases, and 9 bases lay in between.

This clonotype ranks as medium-sized. CDR3 in DNA: TGTGCCAGCAGTTTAGATGGGACAGGGTCTTCTGGCTACACCTTC. The encoded protein is CASSLDGTGSSGYTF. The J gene is TRBJ1-2, the V gene TRBV12-3 or TRBV12-4, with 9 bases lining up with TRBD1. With V trimmed by 1 base and J by 7 bases, 7 bases remained unmatched. This CDR3 region has 15 residues.

This clonotype is labeled as medium-sized (0.01 to 0.1%). This sequence joins TRBV12-3 or TRBV12-4 and TRBJ1-2; maybe TRBD1 (5 bases). The V and J ends lost 4 bases and 7 bases respectively, with 7 bases between them. This CDR3 is built from 11 residues. The CDR3 sequence is CASSSGSGYTF. The DNA for the CDR3 is TGTGCCAGCAGTTCAGGGAGTGGCTACACCTTC.

This clonotype is classed as medium-sized. The chain uses TRBV12-3 or TRBV12-4 and TRBJ1-2, with TRBD1 identical over 7 bases. After removal of 6 bases from V and 4 bases from J, the junction contained 8 bases not matched to a gene. The CDR3 sequence is 14 residues long. The chain's CDR3 is CASSPTGSGYGYTF. The CDR3, as DNA: TGTGCCAGCAGCCCGACAGGGAGCGGCTATGGCTACACCTTC.

Relative to its sample, this clonotype is hyperexpanded. CDR3 sequence reads: CASSSLIHRATNYGYTF. The CDR3 DNA reads TGTGCCAGCAGTTCCCTAATCCACAGGGCGACTAACTATGGCTACACCTTC. This rearrangement joins TRBV12-3 or TRBV12-4 to TRBJ1-2, with D possibly being TRBD1 (6 bases). The V end was cut by 4 bases, the J end by 0 bases, with 18 bases between. This CDR3 is built from 17 residues.

By sample share, this clonotype is medium-sized. This rearrangement joins TRBV12-3 or TRBV12-4 to TRBJ1-2; TRBD1 matches at 8 bases. The CDR3 totals 13 residues. The ends lost 10 bases at V and 7 bases at J; junction bases unmatched: 11. DNA of the CDR3: TGTGCCACCGGTACCGGGACAGGTCCTGGCTACACCTTC. This translates into CATGTGTGPGYTF.